This TCR beta chain originates from a study of blood T cell repertoires in COVID-19. Sequenced by immunoSEQ multiplex PCR; TCRdb stores in-frame clones only, minus some. The sample lists over 30,000 clones, roughly 80% seen once, with about 15% in the top ten. CDR1 is LGHDT, CDR2 YNNKEL, per germline (reference sequence). V shed 1 base and J shed 4 bases, with 7 bases lying between them. The CDR3 loop spans 13 amino acids. This chain links TRBV3-1 (or the pseudogene TRBV3-2) with TRBJ1-2; tentatively, D is TRBD1 (5 bases). The material sequenced was peripheral blood. This receptor was taken from a man older than 75 with active or convalescent COVID-19. The CDR3 spells CASSQGRGYGYTF. CDR3 bases: TGTGCCAGCAGCCAAGGGAGGGGCTATGGCTACACCTTC.